This entry lists 2 T cell receptor beta chains sequenced from one sample in a study of T cells after yellow fever vaccination. TCRdb ran MiXCR on the 5' RACE reads and lists one entry per CDR3 protein. This repertoire shows 550,000 to 750,000 distinct CDR3 sequences, approximately 13% found once; its top ten account for about an eighth. The sequencing used PBMCs, collected on the day of the yellow fever booster vaccination. These receptors were collected from a man aged 25 to 45 who received the YFV17D yellow fever vaccine.

The chain has TRBV5-8 and TRBJ2-3, with a possible D match to TRBD1 (7 bases). Trimming pared 1 base from V and 4 bases from J, leaving 16 bases between. In germline, CDR1 is SGHTS, CDR2 YDEGEE. The CDR3 extends over 16 amino acids. Here the CDR3 DNA reads TGTGCCAGCAGCTTGTTAGCGGACAGGAGGTCAGATACGCAGTATTTT. It codes for CASSLLADRRSDTQYF.

The chain is built from TRBV10-3 and TRBJ2-2; 12 nucleotides match TRBD2. V gave up 5 bases and J gave up 6 bases; unmatched junction bases: 10. This CDR3 region has 17 residues. Germline V gene data show CDR1 as ENHRY and CDR2 as SYGVKD. CDR3 DNA: TGTGCCATCAGTATAAGACTAGCGGGAGAGGGATCCGGGGAGCTGTTTTTT. Its protein is CAISIRLAGEGSGELFF.